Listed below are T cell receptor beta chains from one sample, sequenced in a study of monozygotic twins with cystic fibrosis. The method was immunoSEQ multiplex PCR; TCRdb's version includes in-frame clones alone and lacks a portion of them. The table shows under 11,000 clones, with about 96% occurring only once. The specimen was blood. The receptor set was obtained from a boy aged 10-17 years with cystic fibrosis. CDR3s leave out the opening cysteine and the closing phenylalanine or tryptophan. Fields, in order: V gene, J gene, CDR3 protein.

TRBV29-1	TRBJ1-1	SVGLGVMNTEAF
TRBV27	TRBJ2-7	ASSLSLGGSYEQY
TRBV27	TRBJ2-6	ASSSPNSGANVLT
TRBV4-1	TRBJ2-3	ASSARSGANTDTQY
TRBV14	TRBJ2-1	ASSQTVGSSYNEQF
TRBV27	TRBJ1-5	ASSWGGAGQPQH
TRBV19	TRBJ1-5	ASSNEGAGNQPQH
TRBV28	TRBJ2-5	ASSLVGAKETQY
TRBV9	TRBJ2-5	ASSIAGHSGFQETQY
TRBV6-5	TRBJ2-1	ASSYQGTSEQF
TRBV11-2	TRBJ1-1	ASSLDPNTEAF
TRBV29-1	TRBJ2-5	SVRPYQETQY
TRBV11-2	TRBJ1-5	ASSLERRQGAYYQPQH
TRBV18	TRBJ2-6	ASSPTGSGANVLT
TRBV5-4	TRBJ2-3	ASSTDSPRGTDTQY
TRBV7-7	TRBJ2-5	ASSPKAYETQY
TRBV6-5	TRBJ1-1	ASSYGVLNTEAF
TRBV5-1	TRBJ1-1	ASSLWQQNTEAF
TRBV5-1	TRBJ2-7	ASSPRDHYEQY
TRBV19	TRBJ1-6	ASSIDVWGANSPLH
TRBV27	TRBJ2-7	ASTPFNVNGYEQY
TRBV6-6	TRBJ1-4	ASSDYNEKLF
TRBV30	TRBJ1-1	AWSEGSEAF
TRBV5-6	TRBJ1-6	ASSRRGLGNSPLH
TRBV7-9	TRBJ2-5	ASSSSTGGRETQY
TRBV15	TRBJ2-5	ATSRDGIAGEQETQY
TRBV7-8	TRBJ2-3	ASSPWGDASTDTQY
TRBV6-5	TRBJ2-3	ASSSGGMSTDTQY
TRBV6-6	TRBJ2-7	ASTTDIRYEQY
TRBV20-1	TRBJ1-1	SGQGTEAF
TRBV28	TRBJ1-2	ASSPTLNYGYT
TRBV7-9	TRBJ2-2	ASSPGRTGNVTGELF
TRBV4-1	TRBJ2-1	ASSQVAGTRL
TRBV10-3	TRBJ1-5	AISSVESQPQH
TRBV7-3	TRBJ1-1	ASSPQSGMNTEAF
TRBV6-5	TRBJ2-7	ASRASDTQGEQY
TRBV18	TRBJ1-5	ASSPQAGEVQPQH
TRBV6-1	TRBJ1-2	ASSEFFGTGRVGYT
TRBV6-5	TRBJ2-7	ASQPGPLTYEQY
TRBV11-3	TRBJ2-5	ASSSGTLSETQY
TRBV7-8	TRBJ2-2	ASSSRQRTSAPGELF
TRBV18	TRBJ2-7	ASSPNRGVSYEQY
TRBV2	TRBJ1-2	ASSREQGVVYGYT
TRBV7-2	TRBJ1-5	ASRAAGGSGQPQH
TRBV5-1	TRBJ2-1	ASSLAGGAYNEQF
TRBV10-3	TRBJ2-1	AISEGSYNEQF
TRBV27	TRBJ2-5	ASSLWAKETQY
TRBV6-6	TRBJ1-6	ASSYSQGSGPLH
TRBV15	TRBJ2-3	ATSGGQITDTQY